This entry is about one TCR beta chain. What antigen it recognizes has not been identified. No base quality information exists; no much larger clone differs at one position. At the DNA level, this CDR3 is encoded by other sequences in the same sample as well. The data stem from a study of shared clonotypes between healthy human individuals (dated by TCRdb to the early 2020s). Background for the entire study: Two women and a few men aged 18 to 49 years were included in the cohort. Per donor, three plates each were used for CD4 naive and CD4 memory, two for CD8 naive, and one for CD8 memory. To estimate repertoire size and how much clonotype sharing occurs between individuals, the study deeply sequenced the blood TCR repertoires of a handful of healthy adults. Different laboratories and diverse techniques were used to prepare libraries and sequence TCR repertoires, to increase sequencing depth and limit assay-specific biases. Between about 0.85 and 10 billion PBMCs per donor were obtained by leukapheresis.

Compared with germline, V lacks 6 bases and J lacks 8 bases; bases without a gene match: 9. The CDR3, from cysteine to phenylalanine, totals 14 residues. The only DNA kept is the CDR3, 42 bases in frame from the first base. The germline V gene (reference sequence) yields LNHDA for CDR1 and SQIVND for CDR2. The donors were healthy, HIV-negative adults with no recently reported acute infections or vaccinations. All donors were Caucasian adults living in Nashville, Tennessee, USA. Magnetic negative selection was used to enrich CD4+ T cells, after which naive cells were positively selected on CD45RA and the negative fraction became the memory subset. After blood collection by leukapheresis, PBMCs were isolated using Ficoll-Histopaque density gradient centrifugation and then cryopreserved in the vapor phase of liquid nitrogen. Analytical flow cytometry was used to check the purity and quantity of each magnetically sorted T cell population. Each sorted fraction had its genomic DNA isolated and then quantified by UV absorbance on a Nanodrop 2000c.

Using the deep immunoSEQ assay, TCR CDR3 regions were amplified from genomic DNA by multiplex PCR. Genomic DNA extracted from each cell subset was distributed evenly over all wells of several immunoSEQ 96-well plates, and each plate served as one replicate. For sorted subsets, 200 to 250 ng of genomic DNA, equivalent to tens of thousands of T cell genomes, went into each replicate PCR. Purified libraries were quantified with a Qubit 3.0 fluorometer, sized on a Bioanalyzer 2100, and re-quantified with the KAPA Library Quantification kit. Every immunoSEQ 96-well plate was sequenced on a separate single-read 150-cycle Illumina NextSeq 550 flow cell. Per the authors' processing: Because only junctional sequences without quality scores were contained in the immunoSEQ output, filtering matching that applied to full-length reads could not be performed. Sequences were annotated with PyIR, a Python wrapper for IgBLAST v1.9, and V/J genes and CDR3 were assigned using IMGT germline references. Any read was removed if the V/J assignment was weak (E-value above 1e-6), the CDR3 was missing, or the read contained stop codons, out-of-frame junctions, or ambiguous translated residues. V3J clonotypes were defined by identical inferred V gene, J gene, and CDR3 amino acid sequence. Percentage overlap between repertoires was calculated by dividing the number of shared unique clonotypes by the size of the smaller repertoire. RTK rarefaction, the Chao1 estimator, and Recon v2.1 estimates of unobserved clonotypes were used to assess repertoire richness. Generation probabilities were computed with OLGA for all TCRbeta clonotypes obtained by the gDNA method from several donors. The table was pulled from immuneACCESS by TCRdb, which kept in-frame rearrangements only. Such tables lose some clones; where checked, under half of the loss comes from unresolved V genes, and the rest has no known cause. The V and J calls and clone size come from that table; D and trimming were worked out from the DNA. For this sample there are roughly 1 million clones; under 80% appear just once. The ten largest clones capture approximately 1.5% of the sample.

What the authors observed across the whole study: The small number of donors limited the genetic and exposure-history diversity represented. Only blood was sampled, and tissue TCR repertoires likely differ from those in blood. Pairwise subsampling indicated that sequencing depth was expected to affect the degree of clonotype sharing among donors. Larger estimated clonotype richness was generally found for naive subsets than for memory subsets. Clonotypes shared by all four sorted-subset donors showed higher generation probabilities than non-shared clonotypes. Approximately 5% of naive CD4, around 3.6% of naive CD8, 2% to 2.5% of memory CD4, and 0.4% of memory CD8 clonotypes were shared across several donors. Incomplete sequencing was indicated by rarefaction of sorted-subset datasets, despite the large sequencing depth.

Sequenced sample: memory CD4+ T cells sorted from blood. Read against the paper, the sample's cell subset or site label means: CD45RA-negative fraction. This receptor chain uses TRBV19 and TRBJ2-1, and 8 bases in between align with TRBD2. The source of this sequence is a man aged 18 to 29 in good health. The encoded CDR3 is CASRPSGGVDEQFF. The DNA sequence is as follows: TGTGCCAGTAGGCCGAGCGGGGGTGTCGATGAGCAGTTCTTC.